The present T cell receptor beta chain was sequenced within a study of blood T cells in healthy people across ages. Study-wide context: About one barcoded beta molecule per two T cells was the capture yield of template switching. Notes on the study in general: Among long-lived donors, naive CD4+ cells were more numerous and diversity higher than in aged donors.

The CDR3 covers 14 residues. V gave up 2 bases and J gave up 10 bases, with 15 bases separating them. Germline V gene lookup returns CDR1 SGHVS and CDR2 FNYEAQ. It was with a sample-barcoded 5' primer and a J-beta primer mix that a second PCR of about 6 to 12 cycles was run. All cDNA molecules were each tagged by a template-switch adaptor with 12 random nucleotides. TCRdb used MiXCR to reprocess the 5' RACE reads, holding one entry per CDR3 protein. The profile shows about 1 million distinct CDR3 sequences, under 55% of them singletons. A note on this clonotype: Its antigen is currently unknown.

The specimen was blood. This TCR came from a woman aged 60-75 years in good health. This sequence joins TRBV7-6 and TRBJ2-4, with D possibly matching TRBD2 (5 bases). The CDR3 nucleotides are TGTGCCAGCAGCTTAACGGGGAGCACCCATATTCAGTACTTC. This translates into CASSLTGSTHIQYF.